Listed below are T cell receptor beta chains from one sample, sequenced in a study of blood T cells in healthy people across ages. Each CDR3 protein is one row after TCRdb ran MiXCR on the 5' RACE reads. The sample consists of around 900,000 distinct CDR3 sequences, under 30% of them appearing once. Sequenced input: blood. The source of these receptors is a woman older than 75 in good health. Both conserved end residues are part of each CDR3. The order of the fields is CDR3 protein, D gene, J gene, V gene. The D gene is left open where the match is weak.

cdr3_aa: CASSPRGFTEAFF; d_call: .; j_call: TRBJ1-1; v_call: TRBV18
cdr3_aa: CASSKTGNQPQHF; d_call: .; j_call: TRBJ1-5; v_call: TRBV7-2
cdr3_aa: CASSDWVNIQYF; d_call: .; j_call: TRBJ2-4; v_call: TRBV10-3
cdr3_aa: CASRDRGVETDTQYF; d_call: TRBD2; j_call: TRBJ2-3; v_call: TRBV2
cdr3_aa: CASSRDRVGTGELFF; d_call: TRBD1; j_call: TRBJ2-2; v_call: TRBV6-6
cdr3_aa: CASSHDNRGETQYF; d_call: TRBD1; j_call: TRBJ2-5; v_call: TRBV4-3
cdr3_aa: CASKGLNYGYTF; d_call: .; j_call: TRBJ1-2; v_call: TRBV6-5
cdr3_aa: CASSSSGQGSYQPQHF; d_call: TRBD1; j_call: TRBJ1-5; v_call: TRBV27
cdr3_aa: CASSSGHNSPLHF; d_call: .; j_call: TRBJ1-6; v_call: TRBV27
cdr3_aa: CASSYEFGTRPYEQYF; d_call: .; j_call: TRBJ2-7; v_call: TRBV6-5
cdr3_aa: CASSSPTSGRMETQYF; d_call: TRBD2; j_call: TRBJ2-5; v_call: TRBV9
cdr3_aa: CASSRDREEAQYF; d_call: TRBD1; j_call: TRBJ2-7; v_call: TRBV11-2
cdr3_aa: CASSPSQGLTDTQYF; d_call: .; j_call: TRBJ2-3; v_call: TRBV3-1
cdr3_aa: CASGEGANTGELFF; d_call: .; j_call: TRBJ2-2; v_call: TRBV5-1
cdr3_aa: CASSVRGQGETDTQYF; d_call: TRBD1; j_call: TRBJ2-3; v_call: TRBV9
cdr3_aa: CASSPNGLAGGLQETQYF; d_call: TRBD2; j_call: TRBJ2-5; v_call: TRBV5-1
cdr3_aa: CASSLGTAGYTF; d_call: TRBD1; j_call: TRBJ1-2; v_call: TRBV5-1
cdr3_aa: CASSLDRGANTGELFF; d_call: TRBD1; j_call: TRBJ2-2; v_call: TRBV5-1
cdr3_aa: CASSPGPGNQPQHF; d_call: .; j_call: TRBJ1-5; v_call: TRBV18
cdr3_aa: CASSHYIAGGQFF; d_call: TRBD2; j_call: TRBJ2-1; v_call: TRBV4-3
cdr3_aa: CASSLSRILSPMRELGQETQYF; d_call: TRBD2; j_call: .; v_call: TRBV12-3/TRBV12-4
cdr3_aa: CSARDFENSPLHF; d_call: .; j_call: TRBJ1-6; v_call: TRBV20-1